These 15 T cell receptor beta chains were all obtained from the same sample, sequenced in a study of a mutant IDH1 vaccine in newly diagnosed glioma. The repertoire was sequenced with immunoSEQ multiplex PCR; TCRdb's copy has only in-frame clones and lacks some. The table has some 16,000 clones, roughly 95% seen once. Described time point: baseline, week 1 (first vaccination visit). The treatment was: pre-vaccination baseline after standard-of-care therapy. This sample comprised peripheral blood mononuclear cells (PBMCs), obtained from a glioma patient treated with radiotherapy, temozolomide or both. The receptors were sampled from a young woman with glioma. Some clones in this sample may be carry-over from other donors' samples.

Here the CDR3 DNA reads TGCGCCAGCAGGACGACTAGCGGTTCCTACGAGCAGTACTTC. It specifies CASRTTSGSYEQYF. V and J are TRBV5-1 and TRBJ2-7; 9 bases are shared with TRBD2. The CDR3 spans 14 residues. V dropped 5 bases and J dropped 1; count of bases not matched to a gene: 4. Germline-derived CDR1 and CDR2 are SGHRS and YFSETQ.

The chain links TRBV7-9 to TRBJ2-1; D possibly corresponds to TRBD1 (7 bases). V was trimmed by 6 bases and J by 12 bases, leaving 21 bases between them. This CDR3 contains 14 residues. CDR1 SEHNR and CDR2 FQNEAQ come from the germline V gene (reference sequence). The CDR3 reads CASRSGGGREGQFF. The CDR3 DNA reads TGTGCCAGCAGGTCAGGGGGTGGGCGGGAAGGGCAGTTCTTC.

This clone was observed a handful of times. J is TRBJ1-5 and V is TRBV19; 9 nucleotides match TRBD1. Germline CDR1 is LNHDA and CDR2 is SQIVND (reference sequence). With V trimmed by 1 base and J by 5 bases, 3 bases remained unmatched. The CDR3 totals 15 residues. CDR3 region: CASSIGDRVHQPQHF. CDR3 sequence (DNA): TGTGCCAGTAGTATAGGGGACAGGGTGCATCAGCCCCAGCATTTT.

This chain uses TRBV7-9 with TRBJ2-5, with 8 positions matching TRBD1. CDR1 and CDR2 from the germline V gene are SEHNR and FQNEAQ (reference sequence). Trimming cost V 5 bases and J 2 bases; bases outside gene matches: 4. The CDR3 is 14 amino acids. CDR3 in amino acids: CASSPGTGQETQYF. DNA of the CDR3: TGTGCCAGCAGCCCAGGGACAGGACAAGAGACCCAGTACTTC.

CDR3 sequence: CASSSSQGVFNQPQHF. For the CDR3, the DNA is TGTGCCAGCAGTTCCTCACAGGGCGTATTCAATCAGCCCCAGCATTTT. The genes are TRBV6-6 and TRBJ1-5, with D perhaps matching TRBD1 (6 bases). Germline lookup yields CDR1 MNHNY and CDR2 SVGAGI (reference sequence). V was shortened by 4 bases and J by 3 bases, with 16 bases between the two germline ends. The CDR3 loop spans 16 amino acids.

This rearrangement joins TRBV5-5 to TRBJ2-7; D remains unclear. Germline CDR1 and CDR2: SGHKS and YYEKEE (reference sequence). The length of the CDR3 is 14 residues. Trimming stripped 2 bases from V and 2 bases from J, with 11 bases between. The CDR3 DNA reads as TGTGCCAGCAGCTTTTGGGGAAGGGCCTACGAGCAGTACTTC. This sequence encodes CASSFWGRAYEQYF.

The chain recombines TRBV30 with TRBJ2-7; no clear D gene. The V end was cut by 5 bases, the J end by 3 bases, with 11 bases between. CDR3 length: 12 residues. CDR1 is GTSNPN, CDR2 SVGIG, per germline (reference sequence). CDR3 sequence (DNA): TGTGCCTGGTCCAGACGTTACTACGAGCAGTACTTC. Residues: CAWSRRYYEQYF. Full variable domain (remainder filled in from reference TRBV30 and TRBJ2-7): SQTIHQWPATLVQPVGSPLSLECTVEGTSNPNLYWYRQAAGRGLQLLFYSVGIGQISSEVPQNLSASRPQDRQFILSSKKLLLSDSGFYLCAWSRRYYEQYFGPGTRLTVT.

The rearrangement uses TRBV18 and TRBJ1-3; no definite D call. The CDR3 length is 15 residues. Per the germline V gene, CDR1 is KGHSH and CDR2 is LQKENI. The V and J ends lost 6 bases and 0 bases respectively, with 12 bases between them. CDR3 sequence reads: CASSPDGSSGNTIYF. CDR3 coding DNA: TGTGCCAGCTCGCCGGACGGGAGCTCTGGAAACACCATATATTTT.

The genes are TRBV10-3 and TRBJ1-2; weak D call: TRBD1 (5 bases). Trimming took 6 bases from V and 8 from J, leaving 13 bases between them. CDR1 and CDR2 from the germline V gene are ENHRY and SYGVKD. The CDR3 covers 12 residues. The CDR3 loop is CAISPGTEGYTF. CDR3 sequence (DNA): TGTGCCATCAGCCCGGGGACCGAGGGCTACACCTTC.

V usage is TRBV6-5 and J usage is TRBJ1-1, with a tentative D call TRBD1 (5 bases). Germline CDR1 reads MNHEY; CDR2 reads SVGAGI. V was cut by 10 bases and J by 4 bases, with 10 bases left in between. The CDR3 loop spans 11 amino acids. The CDR3 coding sequence is TGTGCCATCGGGGGTGGCACTGAAGCTTTCTTT. Its protein is CAIGGGTEAFF.

The chain links TRBV14 to TRBJ2-1; 13 bases fit TRBD2. Germline loops: CDR1 SGHDN, CDR2 FVKESK. V shed 1 base, J shed 10 bases, and the junction held 10 bases outside the gene matches. The CDR3 extends over 17 amino acids. The CDR3 region is CASSQGIGLAGVDEQFF. CDR3 sequence (DNA): TGTGCCAGCAGCCAAGGCATCGGACTAGCGGGGGTTGACGAGCAGTTCTTC.

This sequence joins TRBV7-2 and TRBJ2-7; a possible D gene is TRBD2 (5 bases). Germline CDR1 reads SGHTA; CDR2 reads FQGNSA. V dropped 2 bases and J dropped 2 bases, with 7 bases sitting between them. This CDR3 contains 13 residues. The CDR3 DNA reads as TGTGCCAGCAGCTTAACGGGGACCTACGAGCAGTACTTC. Residues: CASSLTGTYEQYF.

This clone was found once. CDR3 nucleotides: TGTGCCAGCAGCTCGACAACCTACGAGCAGTACTTC. Its protein is CASSSTTYEQYF. The V gene is TRBV7-9, the J gene TRBJ2-5; D is unresolved. The DNA end lines up better with TRBJ2-7; the J call may be wrong. The length of the CDR3 is 12 residues. Germline V gene sequence: CDR1 SEHNR, CDR2 FQNEAQ (reference sequence).

The J gene is TRBJ1-1, the V gene TRBV18; D is ambiguous. The CDR3 spans 15 residues. The germline V gene encodes CDR1 KGHSH and CDR2 LQKENI. V was trimmed by 2 bases and J by 4 bases, leaving 14 bases between them. The CDR3 DNA reads as TGTGCCAGCTCACCAATTTCTGGGTCGGCCACTGAAGCTTTCTTT. Translation: CASSPISGSATEAFF.

The rearrangement uses TRBV28 and TRBJ1-5; D is possibly TRBD1 (6 bases). The germline CDR1 and CDR2 sequences are MDHEN and SYDVKM. V lost 6 bases and J lost 0, with 6 bases in between. The CDR3 contains 13 residues. CDR3 region: CASRDSSNQPQHF. The CDR3 DNA sequence: TGTGCCAGCAGGGACAGTAGCAATCAGCCCCAGCATTTT.